This T cell receptor beta chain was observed in a study of T cell responses to AZD1222 COVID-19 vaccine. Overall study results and limits: Among those given AZD1222, only five or six were seropositive at baseline. It should be noted that donors were predominantly white British and more often female, and clonal diversity was possibly underestimated. It was only after the peak T cell response that any repertoires were sampled.

In the case of this clone: Its antigen is unknown.

Here immunoSEQ multiplex PCR was the method, and the copy in TCRdb shows in-frame clones only, minus some. The table lists roughly 140,000 clones, 75% to 90% of them singletons. The origin of this receptor is an adult in good health. Sequenced material: peripheral blood, taken on day 0 of MenACWY control vaccination.

The chain's CDR3 is CASREDRAPEAFF. DNA for the CDR3: TGTGCCAGTAGGGAGGACAGGGCCCCTGAAGCTTTCTTT. V gene TRBV2 combines with J gene TRBJ1-1, with 8 bases matching TRBD1. V was clipped by 9 bases and J by 6 bases; unmatched bases: 9. The CDR3 spans 13 residues. Germline V CDR1 and CDR2: SNHLY, FYNNEI. The whole variable domain, remainder taken from reference TRBV2 and TRBJ1-1, is EPEVTQTPSHQVTQMGQEVILRCVPISNHLYFYWYRQILGQKVEFLVSFYNNEISEKSEIFDDQFSVERPDGSNFTLKIRSTKLEDSAMYFCASREDRAPEAFFGQGTRLTVV.